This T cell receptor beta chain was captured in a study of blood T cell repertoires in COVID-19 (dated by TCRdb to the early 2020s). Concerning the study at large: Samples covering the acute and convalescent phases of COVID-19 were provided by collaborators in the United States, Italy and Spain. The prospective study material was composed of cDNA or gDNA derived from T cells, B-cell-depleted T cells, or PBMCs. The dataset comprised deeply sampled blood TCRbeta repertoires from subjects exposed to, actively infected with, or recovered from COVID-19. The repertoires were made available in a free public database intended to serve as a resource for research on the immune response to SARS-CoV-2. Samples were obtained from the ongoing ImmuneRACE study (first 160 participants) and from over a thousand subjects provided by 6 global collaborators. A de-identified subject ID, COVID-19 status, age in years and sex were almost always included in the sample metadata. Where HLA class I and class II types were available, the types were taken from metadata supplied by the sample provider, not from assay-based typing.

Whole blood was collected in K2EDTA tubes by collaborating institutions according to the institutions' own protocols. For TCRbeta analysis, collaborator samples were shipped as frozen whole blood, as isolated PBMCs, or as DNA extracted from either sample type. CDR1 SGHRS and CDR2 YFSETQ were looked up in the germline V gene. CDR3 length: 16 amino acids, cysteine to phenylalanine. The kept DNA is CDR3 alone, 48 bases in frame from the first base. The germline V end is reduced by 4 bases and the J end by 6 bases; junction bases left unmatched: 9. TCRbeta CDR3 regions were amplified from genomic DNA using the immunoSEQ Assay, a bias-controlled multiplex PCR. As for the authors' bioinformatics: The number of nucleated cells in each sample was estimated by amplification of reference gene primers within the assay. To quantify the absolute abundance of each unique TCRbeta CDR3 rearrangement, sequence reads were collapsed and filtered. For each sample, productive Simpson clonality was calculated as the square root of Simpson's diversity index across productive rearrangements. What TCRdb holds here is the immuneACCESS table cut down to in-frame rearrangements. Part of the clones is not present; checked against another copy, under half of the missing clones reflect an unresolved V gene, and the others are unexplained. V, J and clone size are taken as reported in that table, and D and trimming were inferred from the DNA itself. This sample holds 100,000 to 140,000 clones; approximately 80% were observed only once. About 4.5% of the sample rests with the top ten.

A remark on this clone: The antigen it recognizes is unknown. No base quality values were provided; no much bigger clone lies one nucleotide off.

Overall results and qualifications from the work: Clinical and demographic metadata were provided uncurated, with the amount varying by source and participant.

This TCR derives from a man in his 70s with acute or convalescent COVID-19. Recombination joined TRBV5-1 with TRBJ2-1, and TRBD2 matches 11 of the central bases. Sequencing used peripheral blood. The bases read TGCGCCAGCAGCGCAAACCTAGCGGGGGGAACCAATGAGCAGTTCTTC. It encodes CASSANLAGGTNEQFF.